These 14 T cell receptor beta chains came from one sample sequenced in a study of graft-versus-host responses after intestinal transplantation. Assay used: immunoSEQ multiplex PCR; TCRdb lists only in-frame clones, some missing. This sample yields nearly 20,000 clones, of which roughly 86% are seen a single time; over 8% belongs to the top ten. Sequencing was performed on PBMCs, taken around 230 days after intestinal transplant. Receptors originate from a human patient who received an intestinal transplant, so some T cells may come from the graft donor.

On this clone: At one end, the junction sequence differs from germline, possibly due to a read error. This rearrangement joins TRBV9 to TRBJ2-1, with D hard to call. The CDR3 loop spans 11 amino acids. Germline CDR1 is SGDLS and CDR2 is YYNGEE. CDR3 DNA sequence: TGTGCCAGCAGCCAATACAGTGAGCAGTTCTTC. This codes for CASSQYSEQFF.

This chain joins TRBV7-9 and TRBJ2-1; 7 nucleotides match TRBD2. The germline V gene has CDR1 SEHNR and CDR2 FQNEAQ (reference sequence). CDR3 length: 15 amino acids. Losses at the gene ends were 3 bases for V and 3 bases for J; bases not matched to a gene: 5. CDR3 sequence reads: CASSFRLARYNEQFF. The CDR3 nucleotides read TGTGCCAGCAGCTTTAGACTAGCTCGCTACAATGAGCAGTTCTTC.

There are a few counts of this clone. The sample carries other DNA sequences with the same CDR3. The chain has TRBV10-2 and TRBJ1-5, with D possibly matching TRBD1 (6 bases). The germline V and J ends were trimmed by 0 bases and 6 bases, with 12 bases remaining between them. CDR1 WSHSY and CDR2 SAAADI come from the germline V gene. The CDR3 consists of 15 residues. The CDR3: CASSESRGRFQPQHF. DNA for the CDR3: TGCGCCAGCAGTGAGTCGCGGGGGCGCTTTCAGCCCCAGCATTTT.

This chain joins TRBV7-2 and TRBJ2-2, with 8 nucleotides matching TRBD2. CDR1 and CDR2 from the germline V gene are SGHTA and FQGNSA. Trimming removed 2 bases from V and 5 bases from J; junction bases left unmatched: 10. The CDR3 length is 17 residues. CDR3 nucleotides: TGTGCCAGCAGCTTAAGCGTTTGGGTAGCGGGGACCGGGGAGCTGTTTTTT. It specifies CASSLSVWVAGTGELFF.

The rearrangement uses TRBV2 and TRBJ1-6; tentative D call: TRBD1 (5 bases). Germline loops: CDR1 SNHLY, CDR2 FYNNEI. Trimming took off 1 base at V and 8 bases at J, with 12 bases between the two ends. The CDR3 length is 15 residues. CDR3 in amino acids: CASSEVGARDSPLHF. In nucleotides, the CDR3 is TGTGCCAGCAGTGAAGTAGGGGCTAGGGATTCACCCCTCCACTTT.

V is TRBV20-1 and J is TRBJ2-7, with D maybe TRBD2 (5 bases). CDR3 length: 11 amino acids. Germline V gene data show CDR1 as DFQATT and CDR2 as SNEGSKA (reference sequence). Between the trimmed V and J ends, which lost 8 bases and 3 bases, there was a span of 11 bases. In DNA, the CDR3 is TGCAGTTCCCCGGGGAACTACGAGCAGTACTTC. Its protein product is CSSPGNYEQYF.

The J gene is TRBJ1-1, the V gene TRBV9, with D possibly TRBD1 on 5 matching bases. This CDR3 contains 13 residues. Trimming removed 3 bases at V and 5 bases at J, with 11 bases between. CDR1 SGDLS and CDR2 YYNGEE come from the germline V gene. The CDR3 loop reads CASSAGATTEAFF. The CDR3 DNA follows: TGTGCCAGCAGCGCCGGGGCGACGACTGAAGCTTTCTTT.

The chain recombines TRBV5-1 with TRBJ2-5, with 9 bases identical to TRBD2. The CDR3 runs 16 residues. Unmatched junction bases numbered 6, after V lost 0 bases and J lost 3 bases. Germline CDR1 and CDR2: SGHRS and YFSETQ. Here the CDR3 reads CASSLGPGLAKETQYF. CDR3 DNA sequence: TGCGCCAGCAGCTTGGGACCGGGACTAGCAAAAGAGACCCAGTACTTC.

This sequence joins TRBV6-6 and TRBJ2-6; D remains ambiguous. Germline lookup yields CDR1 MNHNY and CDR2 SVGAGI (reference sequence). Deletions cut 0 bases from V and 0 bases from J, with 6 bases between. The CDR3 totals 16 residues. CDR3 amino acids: CASSYSSSSGANVLTF. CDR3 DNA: TGTGCCAGCAGTTACTCGAGTAGCTCTGGGGCCAACGTCCTGACTTTC.

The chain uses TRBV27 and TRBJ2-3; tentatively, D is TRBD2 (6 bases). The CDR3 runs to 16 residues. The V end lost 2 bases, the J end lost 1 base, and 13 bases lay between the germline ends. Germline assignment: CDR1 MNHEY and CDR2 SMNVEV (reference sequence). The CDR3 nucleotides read TGTGCCAGCAGTTTACTTGGGATAGCGGGCACAGATACGCAGTATTTT. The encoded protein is CASSLLGIAGTDTQYF.

CDR3 loop: CASSQVGGGTLRDTQYF. Here the CDR3 DNA reads TGCGCCAGCAGCCAAGTCGGGGGCGGGACCCTAAGGGATACGCAGTATTTT. The V call is TRBV4-1, the J call TRBJ2-3; either TRBD1 or TRBD2 may fit D (6 bases each). The CDR3 is 17 amino acids. Germline CDR1 and CDR2: MGHRA and YSYEKL. V lost 1 base and J 6 bases, leaving 20 bases between the germline ends.

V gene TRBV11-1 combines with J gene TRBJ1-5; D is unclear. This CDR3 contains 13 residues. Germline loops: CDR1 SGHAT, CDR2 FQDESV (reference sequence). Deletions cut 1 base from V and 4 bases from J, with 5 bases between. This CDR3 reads CASSLDGNQPQHF. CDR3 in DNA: TGTGCCAGCAGCTTAGACGGAAATCAGCCCCAGCATTTT.

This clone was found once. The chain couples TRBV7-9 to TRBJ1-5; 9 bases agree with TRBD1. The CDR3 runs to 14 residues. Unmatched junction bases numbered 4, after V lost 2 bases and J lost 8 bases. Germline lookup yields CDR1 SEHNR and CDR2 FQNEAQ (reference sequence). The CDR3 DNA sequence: TGTGCCAGCAGCTTAACAGGGGGCGGTGAGCCCCAGCATTTT. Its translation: CASSLTGGGEPQHF.

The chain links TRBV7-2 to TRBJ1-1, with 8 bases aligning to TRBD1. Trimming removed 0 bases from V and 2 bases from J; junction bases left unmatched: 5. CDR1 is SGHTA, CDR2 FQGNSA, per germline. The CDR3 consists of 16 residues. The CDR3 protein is CASSLAVRGRNTEAFF. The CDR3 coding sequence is TGTGCCAGCAGCTTAGCAGTCAGGGGGCGAAACACTGAAGCTTTCTTT.